A single sample is the source of the 27 T cell receptor beta chains below, sequenced in a study of OX40 agonist ivuxolimab in advanced cancers. Library preparation used the immunoSEQ multiplex PCR assay. The table comes from immuneACCESS by way of TCRdb, which keeps in-frame sequences with V and J called. Part of the clones is missing from these tables; in studies checked, under half for an unresolved V gene and the rest for unknown reasons. The table for this sample lists tens of thousands of clones; around 87% of them were counted only once. The leading ten clones occupy less than 0.4% of the sample. The sequencing used CD4+ or CD8+ T cells sorted from blood, collected in a trial of the OX40 agonist ivuxolimab. The receptor set was obtained from an adult with an advanced solid tumor such as melanoma, head and neck, liver or kidney cancer.

This clone was recorded only once. This chain joins TRBV11-2 and TRBJ2-1, with D unresolved. This CDR3 spans 14 amino acids. Germline CDR1 is SGHAT and CDR2 is FQNNGV. V was cut by 5 bases and J by 3 bases, with 11 bases left in between. In nucleotides, the CDR3 is TGTGCCAGCAGCCAAGGAACGAACTACAATGAGCAGTTCTTC. Residues: CASSQGTNYNEQFF. The full variable domain, rest sourced from reference TRBV11-2 and TRBJ2-1, is EAGVAQSPRYKIIEKRQSVAFWCNPISGHATLYWYQQILGQGPKLLIQFQNNGVVDDSQLPKDRFSAERLKGVDSTLKIQPAKLEDSAVYLCASSQGTNYNEQFFGPGTRLTVL.

This chain uses TRBV4-1 with TRBJ1-1; 7 nucleotides agree with TRBD1. The germline CDR1 and CDR2 sequences are MGHRA and YSYEKL. Trimming took 0 bases from V and 5 from J; bases not matched to a gene: 6. The CDR3 is 15 residues long. The CDR3 sequence is CASSQDRGISTEAFF. In DNA form, the CDR3 reads TGCGCCAGCAGCCAAGACAGGGGGATAAGTACTGAAGCTTTCTTT.

The CDR3, as DNA: TGTGCCAGCAGAACAGGGGGGTATGGCTACACCTTC. It is translated as CASRTGGYGYTF. The rearrangement uses TRBV27 and TRBJ1-2; 8 bases are shared with TRBD1. Germline loops: CDR1 MNHEY, CDR2 SMNVEV (reference sequence). The CDR3 runs 12 residues. Unmatched junction bases numbered 2, after V lost 6 bases and J lost 5 bases.

In this sample, this clone turned up a few times. This chain connects TRBV5-1 to TRBJ1-3, with a weak D call TRBD1 (5 bases). Germline CDR1 reads SGHRS; CDR2 reads YFSETQ. The CDR3 has 17 residues. Trimming shortened V by 2 bases and J by 0 bases, and 15 bases separated the two germline ends. CDR3 sequence: CASSFLPGRYSGNTIYF. The CDR3 coding sequence is TGCGCCAGCAGCTTTCTCCCGGGACGTTACTCTGGAAACACCATATATTTT. Drawing the rest from reference TRBV5-1 and TRBJ1-3, the complete variable domain is KAGVTQTPRYLIKTRGQQVTLSCSPISGHRSVSWYQQTPGQGLQFLFEYFSETQRNKGNFPGRFSGRQFSNSRSEMNVSTLELGDSALYLCASSFLPGRYSGNTIYFGEGSWLTVV.

The CDR3 loop reads CASSPTLRQDSGANVLTF. The CDR3 DNA reads TGTGCCAGCAGCCCGACCTTAAGGCAAGACTCTGGGGCCAACGTCCTGACTTTC. The genes are TRBV9 and TRBJ2-6; D gene unclear. This CDR3 is 18 amino acids long. V lost 4 bases to trimming and J lost 0 bases, with 17 bases between them. Germline loops: CDR1 SGDLS, CDR2 YYNGEE.

The genes are TRBV5-1 and TRBJ1-4; TRBD1 matches at 7 bases. This CDR3 has 14 amino acids. The V segment lost 4 bases and the J segment 3 bases; nucleotides outside the gene matches: 3. Germline CDR1 and CDR2: SGHRS and YFSETQ. CDR3: CASSRDSSNEKLFF. Here the CDR3 DNA reads TGCGCCAGCAGCCGGGACAGTTCTAATGAAAAACTGTTTTTT.

CDR3 amino acids: CASTRTGAGEKLFF. CDR3 DNA sequence: TGTGCCAGCACCCGGACAGGGGCTGGCGAAAAACTGTTTTTT. The chain joins TRBV27 to TRBJ1-4; 9 bases match TRBD1. Germline CDR1 is MNHEY and CDR2 is SMNVEV (reference sequence). This CDR3 has 14 amino acids. The ends lost 7 bases at V and 8 bases at J; junction bases unmatched: 8. The full variable domain, in which reference TRBV27 and TRBJ1-4 provide the parts outside the CDR3, is EAQVTQNPRYLITVTGKKLTVTCSQNMNHEYMSWYRQDPGLGLRQIYYSMNVEVTDKGDVPEGYKVSRKEKRNFPLILESPSPNQTSLYFCASTRTGAGEKLFFGSGTQLSVL.

This chain connects TRBV11-2 to TRBJ2-3; 12 nucleotides line up with TRBD2. Germline CDR1 SGHAT, CDR2 FQNNGV. J gave up 3 bases and V 4 bases, and 5 bases lay outside the gene matches. This CDR3 contains 16 residues. Here the CDR3 reads CASSWTSGVGTDTQYF. CDR3 DNA sequence: TGTGCCAGCAGCTGGACTAGCGGGGTGGGTACAGATACGCAGTATTTT.

V usage is TRBV18 and J usage is TRBJ1-1; the D gene is possibly TRBD1 (5 bases). Germline values: CDR1 KGHSH, CDR2 LQKENI. With 2 bases removed from V and 0 bases from J, the gap between germline ends came to 10 bases. The CDR3 sequence is 15 residues long. CDR3 coding DNA: TGTGCCAGCTCACCATTGGAGGGGATGAACACTGAAGCTTTCTTT. Encoded protein: CASSPLEGMNTEAFF. The full variable domain, in which reference TRBV18 and TRBJ1-1 provide the parts outside the CDR3, is NAGVMQNPRHLVRRRGQEARLRCSPMKGHSHVYWYRQLPEEGLKFMVYLQKENIIDESGMPKERFSAEFPKEGPSILRIQQVVRGDSAAYFCASSPLEGMNTEAFFGQGTRLTVV.

The rearrangement joins TRBV27 to TRBJ2-5, with 7 positions matching TRBD1. V was pared by 3 bases and J by 3 bases, with 7 bases of the junction left unmatched. CDR3 length: 15 residues. Germline assignment: CDR1 MNHEY and CDR2 SMNVEV (reference sequence). CDR3 DNA: TGTGCCAGCAGTTTTCTCGGGACAGCAAAAGAGACCCAGTACTTC. Amino acid sequence: CASSFLGTAKETQYF.

The chain recombines TRBV9 with TRBJ2-3; possible D gene TRBD1, 6 bases. Germline V gene data show CDR1 as SGDLS and CDR2 as YYNGEE. The CDR3 length is 15 residues. The V and J ends lost 2 bases and 3 bases respectively, with 13 bases between them. The CDR3 protein is CASSVQDRLTDTQYF. The CDR3 nucleotides read TGTGCCAGCAGCGTTCAGGACAGACTTACAGATACGCAGTATTTT.

The rearrangement links TRBV28 to TRBJ1-4, with D unclear. Trimming took 1 base from V and 5 from J, leaving 8 bases between them. Germline assignment: CDR1 MDHEN and CDR2 SYDVKM. The CDR3 is 14 amino acids. CDR3 protein: CASSLSGRNEKLFF. In nucleotides, the CDR3 is TGTGCCAGCAGTTTATCGGGCCGGAATGAAAAACTGTTTTTT.

This chain connects TRBV19 to TRBJ1-2, with unresolved D. V was pared by 5 bases and J by 7 bases, with 11 bases between. This CDR3 is built from 12 residues. Germline CDR1 and CDR2: LNHDA and SQIVND (reference sequence). The CDR3: CASSRALGGYTF. CDR3 DNA: TGTGCCAGTAGTCGGGCTTTGGGTGGCTACACCTTC.

The chain recombines TRBV6-5 with TRBJ2-1; no reliable D call. The CDR3 totals 11 residues. Germline assignment: CDR1 MNHEY and CDR2 SVGAGI. V gave up 6 bases and J gave up 8 bases, with 8 bases separating them. CDR3 residues: CASSVLDEQFF. The CDR3 coding sequence is TGTGCCAGCAGCGTCTTGGATGAGCAGTTCTTC.

The table lists this clone with a few counts. This chain connects TRBV7-2 to TRBJ1-1; D is ambiguous. V lost 1 base and J lost 2, with 8 bases in between. The CDR3 is made up of 14 amino acids. CDR1 SGHTA and CDR2 FQGNSA come from the germline V gene. Here the CDR3 reads CASSLEWGNTEAFF. Written as DNA, the CDR3 is TGTGCCAGCAGCTTAGAATGGGGAAACACTGAAGCTTTCTTT.

In this sample, this clone turned up a few times. V usage is TRBV14 and J usage is TRBJ1-1, with D possibly being TRBD1 (5 bases). The CDR3 loop spans 13 amino acids. The ends were cut back, 4 bases at V and 5 bases at J, with 11 bases in the middle. Germline V gene lookup returns CDR1 SGHDN and CDR2 FVKESK. The CDR3 sequence is CASSPQGYTEAFF. The CDR3 DNA sequence: TGTGCCAGCAGCCCTCAGGGATATACTGAAGCTTTCTTT.

V and J are TRBV4-1 and TRBJ2-2; tentatively, D is TRBD1 (6 bases). There are 14 residues in the CDR3. Germline V gene lookup returns CDR1 MGHRA and CDR2 YSYEKL. CDR3 DNA: TGCGCGTCTAGACAGGTCGCGAACACCGGGGAGCTGTTTTTT. Amino acids: CASRQVANTGELFF.

The rearrangement links TRBV5-8 to TRBJ2-7; 11 bases fit TRBD2. This CDR3 has 16 amino acids. J lost 6 bases, V lost 4 bases, and 12 bases had no gene match. Germline V gene sequence: CDR1 SGHTS, CDR2 YDEGEE. CDR3 sequence (DNA): TGTGCCAGCAGCCCCCGGTTTACTAGCGGGAGAGGCGAGCAGTACTTC. Its translation is CASSPRFTSGRGEQYF. Full variable domain (rest looked up from reference TRBV5-8 and TRBJ2-7): EAGVTQSPTHLIKTRGQQATLRCSPISGHTSVYWYQQALGLGLQFLLWYDEGEERNRGNFPPRFSGRQFPNYSSELNVNALELEDSALYLCASSPRFTSGRGEQYFGPGTRLTVT.

The chain uses TRBV28 and TRBJ2-2; D not resolved. The CDR3 is 14 amino acids. Trimming removed 0 bases from V and 3 bases from J, with 5 bases in between. Germline V gene data show CDR1 as MDHEN and CDR2 as SYDVKM. DNA for the CDR3: TGTGCCAGCAGTTTATGGGGTGACACCGGGGAGCTGTTTTTT. This encodes CASSLWGDTGELFF. The whole variable domain, remainder taken from reference TRBV28 and TRBJ2-2, is DVKVTQSSRYLVKRTGEKVFLECVQDMDHENMFWYRQDPGLGLRLIYFSYDVKMKEKGDIPEGYSVSREKKERFSLILESASTNQTSMYLCASSLWGDTGELFFGEGSRLTVL.

The V gene is TRBV18, the J gene TRBJ2-5; D may be TRBD2 (6 bases). The germline V gene has CDR1 KGHSH and CDR2 LQKENI. V lost 6 bases to trimming and J lost 1 base, with 15 bases between them. The CDR3 loop spans 15 amino acids. The CDR3 DNA follows: TGTGCCAGCTCTCTTGGGAGGCAGAGCCAAGAGACCCAGTACTTC. Translation: CASSLGRQSQETQYF.

This clone has a count of ten or more. V and J are TRBV2 and TRBJ1-1; D may be TRBD1 (5 bases). Trimming took off 7 bases at V and 2 bases at J, with 11 bases between the two ends. CDR3 length equals 13 residues. Germline CDR1 is SNHLY and CDR2 is FYNNEI. The CDR3 DNA reads as TGTGCCAGCACCACCGACAGAAACACTGAAGCTTTCTTT. This gives the protein CASTTDRNTEAFF.

Concerning this clone: The sample has other DNA sequences that encode this CDR3 too. The chain carries TRBV30 and TRBJ2-1; D may be TRBD2 (7 bases). The CDR3 length is 13 residues. Germline CDR1 and CDR2: GTSNPN and SVGIG (reference sequence). V was clipped by 2 bases and J by 10 bases, with 15 bases between them. This CDR3 is CAWSLRGGREQFF. CDR3 nucleotide sequence: TGTGCCTGGAGTTTAAGGGGGGGGCGGGAGCAGTTCTTC.

V and J are TRBV19 and TRBJ2-3; D ambiguous. V was shortened by 3 bases and J by 0 bases, with 16 bases between the two germline ends. The CDR3 runs to 17 residues. The germline V gene has CDR1 LNHDA and CDR2 SQIVND (reference sequence). CDR3 region: CASSIDAVPSSTDTQYF. CDR3 nucleotide sequence: TGTGCCAGTAGTATTGACGCCGTGCCCTCTAGCACAGATACGCAGTATTTT.

Only one count was recorded for this clone. The V call is TRBV19, the J call TRBJ1-3; TRBD1 might be the D (5 bases). Germline V gene lookup returns CDR1 LNHDA and CDR2 SQIVND (reference sequence). The CDR3 sequence is 11 residues long. The V and J ends lost 4 bases and 7 bases respectively, with 5 bases between them. The CDR3 loop is CASSRGNTIYF. DNA for the CDR3: TGTGCCAGTAGTAGGGGGAACACCATATATTTT.

The chain couples TRBV30 to TRBJ2-3; D possibly corresponds to TRBD1 (5 bases). The V end was cut by 2 bases, the J end by 5 bases, with 14 bases between. Germline values: CDR1 GTSNPN, CDR2 SVGIG (reference sequence). The CDR3 extends over 14 amino acids. CDR3 sequence: CAWSRRSRGDTQYF. In DNA, the CDR3 is TGTGCCTGGAGTAGACGGAGTAGGGGAGATACGCAGTATTTT.

The V call is TRBV5-1, the J call TRBJ1-2, with 12 bases lining up with TRBD1. V was clipped by 0 bases and J by 3 bases; unmatched bases: 18. There are 21 residues in the CDR3. Germline assignment: CDR1 SGHRS and CDR2 YFSETQ. For the CDR3, the DNA is TGCGCCAGCAGCTTGGGTCGATCGGGACAGGGGGCGTTCGGGGTTGACTATGGCTACACCTTC. Protein: CASSLGRSGQGAFGVDYGYTF.

The chain recombines TRBV25-1 with TRBJ2-1, with TRBD2 matching 13 bases. Germline values: CDR1 MGHDK, CDR2 SYGVNS. CDR3 size: 14 residues. With V trimmed by 6 bases and J by 10 bases, 6 bases remained unmatched. CDR3 protein: CASRLAGGEWEQFF. CDR3 DNA sequence: TGTGCCAGCAGACTAGCGGGAGGGGAGTGGGAGCAGTTCTTC.